This TCR beta chain originates from a study of glioma-infiltrating T cells. Notes on the study in general: Very few CDR3 sequences were shared between tissue and blood. Patients with low tissue-blood divergence carried a signature set of shared blood CDR3 motifs. Non-neoplastic patients had below-expected tissue-blood divergence, while all gliomas exceeded expectation.

Notes on this clonotype: Antigen specificity is unknown. Since a much larger clone is just one base distant, this may be a read error.

The iRepertoire nested amplicon-rescue multiplex PCR amplified TCR alpha and beta CDR3s from RNA. Input was roughly 85-400 ng of tissue mRNA or PBMC total RNA. TCRdb reanalysed the multiplex PCR reads using MiXCR and keeps one entry per CDR3 protein. The table includes 300,000 to 450,000 distinct CDR3 sequences, 41% detected once. J lost 5 bases, V lost 7 bases, and 17 bases had no gene match. CDR1 is SGHNT and CDR2 is YYREEE in the germline V gene (reference sequence). CDR3 length equals 18 residues. The source material was glioma tissue, nonneoplastic brain tissue, or PBMCs (not recorded which). This clonotype was sampled from a human donor with low-grade glioma or glioblastoma, undergoing nonglioma brain surgery, or in good health (not recorded which). The chain is built from TRBV5-4 and TRBJ2-1; 11 bases line up with TRBD2. CDR3 region: CASGGLAGTPIRDNEQFF. CDR3 DNA: TGTGCCAGCGGAGGACTAGCGGGTACCCCTATACGAGACAATGAGCAGTTCTTC.